This is a list of T cell receptor beta chains from one sample in a study of blood T cell repertoires in COVID-19. Sequencing used immunoSEQ multiplex PCR; TCRdb keeps in-frame clones, though not all of them. Of 250,000 to 350,000 clones in the sample, around 87% were seen once. What was sequenced was PBMCs or T cells enriched from blood (not recorded which). Source of these receptors: a woman aged 25 to 39 who had recovered from COVID-19. Each CDR3 is given with its conserved first and last residue. The D gene is left open where the match is weak. Clone size is shown for a subset of rows, as once, few, many or a class of expanded clone.

cdr3_aa cdr3_nt clone_size d_call j_call v_call cdr3_length
CASSVAAGFQGYGYTF TGTGCCAGCAGCGTAGCAGCCGGGTTTCAGGGATATGGCTACACCTTC once - TRBJ1-2 TRBV9 16
CASSPSGTANTEAFF TGTGCCAGCAGTCCATCCGGGACAGCGAACACTGAAGCTTTCTTT - TRBD1 TRBJ1-1 TRBV28 15
CASSEGIGGLVGYTF TGTGCCAGCAGCGAGGGAATAGGGGGTTTGGTGGGCTACACCTTC - - TRBJ1-2 TRBV9 15
CASSLETGSYNEQFF TGTGCCAGCAGCTTGGAAACAGGGAGTTACAATGAGCAGTTCTTC - - TRBJ2-1 TRBV5-8 15
CATSDSSEHNYGYTF TGTGCCACCAGTGATTCGTCGGAGCATAACTATGGCTACACCTTC - - TRBJ1-2 TRBV24-1 15
CASREEAATNEKLFF TGTGCCAGCAGGGAGGAGGCTGCAACTAATGAAAAACTGTTTTTT once - TRBJ1-4 TRBV28 15
CAISELNGYTF TGTGCCATCAGTGAGTTAAATGGCTACACCTTC - - TRBJ1-2 TRBV10-3 11
CASSELSGYTF TGTGCCAGCAGTGAACTAAGTGGCTACACCTTC - - TRBJ1-2 TRBV2 11
CASSPAGAGNTIYF TGTGCCAGCTCACCAGCGGGAGCTGGAAACACCATATATTTT - - TRBJ1-3 TRBV18 14
CASSLRPGNYGYTF TGTGCCAGCAGCCTCAGGCCGGGGAACTATGGCTACACCTTC - - TRBJ1-2 TRBV6-5 14
CASSFGGSSHGDTQYF TGTGCCAGCAGTTTTGGTGGGAGTTCCCACGGAGATACGCAGTATTTT - - TRBJ2-3 TRBV28 16
CASSLTGAEQYF TGTGCCAGTAGCCTGACAGGGGCCGAGCAGTACTTC - TRBD1 TRBJ2-7 TRBV19 12
CASSLLQGKSYEQYF TGTGCCAGCAGCTTATTACAGGGGAAGAGCTACGAGCAGTACTTC - TRBD1 TRBJ2-7 TRBV11-2 15
CASSHTVQGARDTDTQYF TGTGCCAGCAGCCACACAGTACAGGGGGCGAGGGACACAGATACGCAGTATTTT - TRBD1 TRBJ2-3 TRBV5-6 18
CASGLAGRTDTQYF TGTGCCAGCGGATTAGCGGGCCGCACAGATACGCAGTATTTT - TRBD2 TRBJ2-3 TRBV28 14
CASSPRTGANTGELFF TGTGCCAGCAGCCCTCGGACAGGGGCGAACACCGGGGAGCTGTTTTTT few TRBD1 TRBJ2-2 TRBV9 16
CASSVQGIELFF TGTGCCAGCAGCGTACAGGGAATTGAGCTGTTTTTT - - TRBJ2-2 TRBV9 12
CASSISWRRLMNTEAFF TGTGCCAGTAGTATTTCTTGGCGGAGGCTTATGAACACTGAAGCTTTCTTT - - TRBJ1-1 TRBV19 17
CASSLSPRGLTHEQYF TGTGCCAGCAGTTTATCTCCCAGGGGGCTGACACACGAGCAGTACTTC - TRBD1 TRBJ2-7 TRBV27 16
CASSIGLQPQHF TGTGCCAGTAGTATAGGACTTCAGCCCCAGCATTTT - - TRBJ1-5 TRBV19 12
CASSGGASYYGYTF TGTGCCAGCAGCGGGGGGGCCTCTTACTATGGCTACACCTTC - - TRBJ1-2 TRBV7-2 14
CASRVDRNYGYTF TGTGCCAGCAGAGTGGACAGGAACTATGGCTACACCTTC - TRBD1 TRBJ1-2 TRBV2 13
CASSDRESSYNSPLHF TGTGCCAGCAGTGACAGGGAAAGCTCCTATAATTCACCCCTCCACTTT - - TRBJ1-6 TRBV2 16
CSARAPGQAVF TGCAGTGCTAGAGCGCCGGGACAGGCTGTCTTC few TRBD1 TRBJ2-7 TRBV20-1 11
CASSLVGGGYEQYF TGTGCCAGCAGCTTGGTAGGAGGAGGTTACGAGCAGTACTTC - - TRBJ2-7 TRBV5-6 14
CASSPRAAYYGYTF TGTGCCAGCAGCCCCAGGGCGGCTTACTATGGCTACACCTTC - - TRBJ1-2 TRBV7-2 14
CASSLWRGGGTDTQYF TGCGCCAGCAGCTTGTGGCGCGGGGGGGGCACAGATACGCAGTATTTT - TRBD2 TRBJ2-3 TRBV5-1 16
CASISSGTYSPLHF TGTGCCAGCATTTCATCCGGGACATACTCACCCCTCCACTTT - - TRBJ1-6 TRBV6-5 14
CASSQDSKERAKF TGTGCCAGCAGCCAAGATAGTAAGGAGAGGGCCAAATTC once - TRBJ2-7 TRBV3-1/TRBV3-2 13
CASSPDSSLGSPLHF TGTGCCAGCAGTCCCGACTCCTCTCTGGGTTCACCCCTCCACTTT - - TRBJ1-6 TRBV27 15
CASSLTTSGGPNIQYF TGTGCCAGCTCACTGACGACTAGCGGGGGACCTAACATTCAGTACTTC once TRBD2 TRBJ2-4 TRBV18 16
CASSPDSYYNSPLHF TGTGCCAGCAGCCCCGACAGCTACTATAATTCACCCCTCCACTTT once - TRBJ1-6 TRBV7-9 15
CASSALNSPLHF TGTGCCAGCAGCGCGTTAAATTCACCCCTCCACTTT once - TRBJ1-6 TRBV9 12
CASSSNRDRGLRAQYF TGTGCCAGCAGCTCCAATCGGGACAGGGGCCTCCGGGCCCAGTACTTC few TRBD1 TRBJ2-5 TRBV7-9 16
CASSLTRNSGNTIYF TGTGCCAGCAGCCTTACGAGGAACTCTGGAAACACCATATATTTT once - TRBJ1-3 TRBV14 15
CASSVLAGYNEQFF TGTGCCAGCAGTGTACTAGCGGGGTATAATGAGCAGTTCTTC - TRBD2 TRBJ2-1 TRBV28 14
CASSLAGRGTEAFF TGTGCCAGCAGCTTAGCCGGGCGGGGCACTGAAGCTTTCTTT - - TRBJ1-1 TRBV11-2 14
CASSKIHGAYEQYF TGTGCCAGCAGCAAAATTCACGGTGCCTACGAGCAGTACTTC - - TRBJ2-7 TRBV21-1 14
CASRPDRGYGYTF TGTGCCAGCAGACCAGACAGGGGCTATGGCTACACCTTC - TRBD1 TRBJ1-2 TRBV3-1/TRBV3-2 13
CASSPDPSGYGYTF TGTGCCAGCAGTCCGGATCCTTCGGGCTATGGCTACACCTTC - - TRBJ1-2 TRBV27 14
CASSLSAGANYGYTF TGTGCCAGCAGCCTCTCGGCGGGCGCGAACTATGGCTACACCTTC - - TRBJ1-2 TRBV14 15
CASSPTGTWTEAFF TGCGCCAGCAGCCCGACAGGGACCTGGACTGAAGCTTTCTTT - TRBD1 TRBJ1-1 TRBV5-1 14
CASDRGAGTGELFF TGCGCCAGCGACAGGGGGGCGGGCACCGGGGAGCTGTTTTTT - TRBD1 TRBJ2-2 TRBV5-1 14